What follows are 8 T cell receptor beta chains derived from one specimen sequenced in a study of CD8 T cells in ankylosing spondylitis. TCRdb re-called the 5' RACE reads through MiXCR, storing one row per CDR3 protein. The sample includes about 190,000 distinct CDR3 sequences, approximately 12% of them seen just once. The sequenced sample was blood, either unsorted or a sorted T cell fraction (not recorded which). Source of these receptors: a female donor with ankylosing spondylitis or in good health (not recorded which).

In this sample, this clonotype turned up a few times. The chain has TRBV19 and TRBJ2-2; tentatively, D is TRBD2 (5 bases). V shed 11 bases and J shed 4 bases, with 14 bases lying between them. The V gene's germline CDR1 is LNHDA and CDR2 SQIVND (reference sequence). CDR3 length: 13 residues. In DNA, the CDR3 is TGTGCCTCTAGGAGGTGGGGCACCGGGGAGCTGTTTTTT. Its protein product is CASRRWGTGELFF. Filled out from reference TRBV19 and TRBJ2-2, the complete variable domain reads DGGITQSPKYLFRKEGQNVTLSCEQNLNHDAMYWYRQDPGQGLRLIYYSQIVNDFQKGDIAEGYSVSREKKESFPLTVTSAQKNPTAFYLCASRRWGTGELFFGEGSRLTVL.

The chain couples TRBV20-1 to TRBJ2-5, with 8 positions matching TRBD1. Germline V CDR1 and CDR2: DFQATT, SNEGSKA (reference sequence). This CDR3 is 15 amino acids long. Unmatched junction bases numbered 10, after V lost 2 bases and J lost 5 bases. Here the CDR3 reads CSARPEDRGLETQYF. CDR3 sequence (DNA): TGCAGTGCTAGACCTGAAGACAGGGGTCTCGAGACCCAGTACTTC.

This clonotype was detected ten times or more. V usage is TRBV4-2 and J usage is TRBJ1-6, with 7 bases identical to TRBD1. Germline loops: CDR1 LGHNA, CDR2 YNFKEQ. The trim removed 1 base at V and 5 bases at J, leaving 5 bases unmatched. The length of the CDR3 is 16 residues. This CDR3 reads CASSQGQGLDNSPLHF. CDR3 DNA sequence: TGTGCCAGCAGCCAAGGACAGGGTCTGGATAATTCACCCCTCCACTTT.

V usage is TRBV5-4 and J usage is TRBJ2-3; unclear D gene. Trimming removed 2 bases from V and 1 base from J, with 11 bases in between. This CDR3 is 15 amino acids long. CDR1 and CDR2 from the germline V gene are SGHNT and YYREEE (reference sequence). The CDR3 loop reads CASSFDLFGTDTQYF. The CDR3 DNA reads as TGTGCCAGCAGCTTCGACTTGTTCGGCACAGATACGCAGTATTTT.

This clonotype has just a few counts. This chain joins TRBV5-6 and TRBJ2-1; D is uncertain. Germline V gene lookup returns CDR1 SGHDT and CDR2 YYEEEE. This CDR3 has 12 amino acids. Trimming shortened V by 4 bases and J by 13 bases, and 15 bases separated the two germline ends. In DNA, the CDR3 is TGTGCCAGCAGCCCGAGGACGGTTCCACAGTTCTTC. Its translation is CASSPRTVPQFF.

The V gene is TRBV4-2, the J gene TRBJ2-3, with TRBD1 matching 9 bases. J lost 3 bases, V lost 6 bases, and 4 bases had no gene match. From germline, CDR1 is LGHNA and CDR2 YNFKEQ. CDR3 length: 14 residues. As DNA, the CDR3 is TGTGCCAGCAGTCACGACAGGGGGACAGATACGCAGTATTTT. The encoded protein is CASSHDRGTDTQYF.

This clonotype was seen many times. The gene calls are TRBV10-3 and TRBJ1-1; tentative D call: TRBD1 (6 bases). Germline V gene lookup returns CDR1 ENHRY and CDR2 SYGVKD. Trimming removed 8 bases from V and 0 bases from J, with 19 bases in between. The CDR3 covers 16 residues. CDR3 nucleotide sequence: TGTGCCATCGCTCCGGCTGTAGGACAGTTGAACACTGAAGCTTTCTTT. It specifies CAIAPAVGQLNTEAFF.

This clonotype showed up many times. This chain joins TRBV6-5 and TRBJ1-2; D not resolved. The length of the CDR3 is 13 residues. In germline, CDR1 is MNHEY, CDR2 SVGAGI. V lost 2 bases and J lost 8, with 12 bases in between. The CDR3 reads CASSYAQTTGYTF. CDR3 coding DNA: TGTGCCAGCAGTTACGCGCAGACTACCGGCTACACCTTC.